This TCR beta chain was found in a study of Ad26.COV2.S vaccination and SARS-CoV-2 variants (dated by TCRdb to the early 2020s). Concerning the study at large: Donors in the vaccine arm were drawn from COV1001, a multicentre, randomized, double-blind, placebo-controlled phase I-IIa trial testing Ad26.COV2.S in healthy adults. Ad26.COV2.S was administered intramuscularly at a dose of 5x10^10 or 1x10^11 viral particles, either as one shot or as two shots given 56 days apart. TCRbeta repertoire sequencing was used to assess the specificity and breadth of SARS-CoV-2-reactive T cell receptors after Ad26.COV2.S vaccination. The TCR-sequenced set comprised approximately 32 samples: approximately 20 Ad26.COV2.S vaccine recipients, 5 placebo recipients and 8 SARS-CoV-2 convalescent individuals. Trial participants were randomized into five groups of five: low-dose or high-dose Ad26.COV2.S given once or twice, or placebo on both occasions. Blinding of investigators to trial group allocation was maintained during experiments and outcome assessment. What the research found in general, with its limitations: The study was not powered for comparison of responses between vaccine doses or regimens. The authors noted that the TCR breadth and depth analyses may have underestimated total T cell responses. Non-spike TCR breadth was comparable between vaccine and placebo recipients, consistent with the vaccine containing only spike. Compared with placebo recipients, Ad26.COV2.S recipients showed higher spike-specific TCR breadth (P = 0.0014). After vaccination, spike-specific CD8+ and CD4+ T cell responses were reported to show substantial breadth.

The intended sense of this specimen's treatment or condition label: some 19 received Ad26.COV2.S at low or high dose, single or two shots; about 5 received placebo; per-sample allocation not given. For vaccine and placebo recipients, the sequenced repertoires came from samples collected on day 63 after the first injection. Between 29 July and 7 August 2020, Cohort 1b enrolled about 27 adults aged 18-55 years at one site in Boston, USA. Ad26.COV2.S was a replication-incompetent adenovirus type 26 vector that expressed a prefusion-stabilized SARS-CoV-2 spike protein derived from the original Wuhan strain. The table lists this clone with a count of one. The target of this receptor is not known. Per-base qualities were not stored, and no clone one base away is much larger. TCRbeta CDR3 regions were sequenced with the immunoSEQ Assay. After extraction, genomic DNA underwent amplification by bias-controlled multiplex PCR, followed by high-throughput sequencing. The paper's data handling went like this. To quantify the absolute abundance of each unique TCRbeta CDR3 region, sequences were collapsed and filtered. T cell fraction was estimated by normalizing TCRbeta template counts to usable DNA, which was measured by amplifying reference genes present in all nucleated cells. Repertoire TCRs were annotated as SARS-CoV-2-specific when V gene, CDR3 amino acid sequence and J gene were exactly matched to a known reactive TCR set. MIRA supplied the reference SARS-CoV-2 TCR set, which was filtered for enrichment in COVID-19-positive ImmuneCODE repertoires so that public or cross-reactive TCRs were removed. Drawing on the MIRA antigens, annotated TCRs were analysed further at the level of specific ORF or position within ORF. Depth was the summed frequency of annotated unique rearrangements, while breadth was defined as annotated unique rearrangements over total unique productive rearrangements. Two-sided Wilcoxon rank-sum tests were applied when comparing TCR breadth between groups. TCRdb carries this immuneACCESS record with in-frame sequences only. Its versions omit some clonotypes, under half of them owing to an unresolved V gene in the studies checked, with the rest unexplained. The V and J calls and clone size were taken over from that table, and D and trimming were inferred from the DNA. The sample table lists about 440,000 clones, roughly 88% of them with a count of one. The top ten clones comprise about 4.4% of the sample.

This material consisted of peripheral blood, taken in a trial of Ad26.COV2.S vaccine versus placebo. This clonotype originated in a person aged 18-65 years who received the Ad26.COV2.S COVID-19 vaccine or a placebo.

This receptor has the CDR3 CASSIEPGQGIGELFF. The bases are TGTGCCAGTAGTATCGAGCCGGGACAGGGGATCGGGGAGCTGTTTTTT. The V gene is TRBV19 and the J gene is TRBJ2-2; the central 10 bases match TRBD1. V is pruned by 3 bases and J by 7 bases, leaving 8 bases of the junction without a gene match. From its cysteine to its phenylalanine, the CDR3 spans 16 amino acids. Only CDR3 DNA remains: 48 bases, in frame from the first base. From a lookup of the germline V gene (reference sequence), CDR1 and CDR2 are LNHDA and SQIVND.